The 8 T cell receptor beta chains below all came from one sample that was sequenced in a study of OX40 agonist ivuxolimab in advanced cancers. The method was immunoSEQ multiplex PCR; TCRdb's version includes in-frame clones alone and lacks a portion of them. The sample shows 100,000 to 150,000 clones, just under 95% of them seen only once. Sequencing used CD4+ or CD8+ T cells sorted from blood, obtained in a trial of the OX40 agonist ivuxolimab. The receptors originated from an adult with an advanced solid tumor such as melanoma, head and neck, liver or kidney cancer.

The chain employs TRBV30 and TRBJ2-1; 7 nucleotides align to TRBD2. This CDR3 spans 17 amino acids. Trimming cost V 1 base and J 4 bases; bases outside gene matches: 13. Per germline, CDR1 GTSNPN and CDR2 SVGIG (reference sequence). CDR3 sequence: CAWSAFGSGKVYNEQFF. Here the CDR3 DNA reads TGTGCCTGGAGTGCCTTCGGGAGCGGGAAAGTATACAATGAGCAGTTCTTC. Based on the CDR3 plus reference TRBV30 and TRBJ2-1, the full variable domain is SQTIHQWPATLVQPVGSPLSLECTVEGTSNPNLYWYRQAAGRGLQLLFYSVGIGQISSEVPQNLSASRPQDRQFILSSKKLLLSDSGFYLCAWSAFGSGKVYNEQFFGPGTRLTVL.

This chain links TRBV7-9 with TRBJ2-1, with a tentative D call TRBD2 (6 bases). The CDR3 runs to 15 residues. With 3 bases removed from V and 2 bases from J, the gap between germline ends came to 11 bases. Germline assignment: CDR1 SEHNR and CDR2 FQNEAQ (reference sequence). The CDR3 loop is CASSFGGPTYNEQFF. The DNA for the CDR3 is TGTGCCAGCAGCTTTGGAGGGCCCACCTACAATGAGCAGTTCTTC.

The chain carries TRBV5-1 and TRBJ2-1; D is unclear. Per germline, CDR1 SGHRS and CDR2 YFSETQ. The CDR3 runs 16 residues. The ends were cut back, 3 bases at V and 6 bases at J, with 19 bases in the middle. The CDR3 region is CASSSDGSAYTNEQFF. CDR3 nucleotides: TGCGCCAGCAGCTCGGACGGCAGCGCCTACACCAATGAGCAGTTCTTC.

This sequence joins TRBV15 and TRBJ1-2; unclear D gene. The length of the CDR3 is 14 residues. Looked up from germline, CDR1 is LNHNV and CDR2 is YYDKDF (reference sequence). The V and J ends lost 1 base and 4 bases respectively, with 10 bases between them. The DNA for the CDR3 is TGTGCCACCAGCAGAGCGGGCAGTGGCTATGGCTACACCTTC. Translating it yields CATSRAGSGYGYTF.

As DNA, the CDR3 is TGTGCTAGTGGCCGCCCCTCGGTTGACCCCGGGGAGCTGTTTTTT. This translates into CASGRPSVDPGELFF. The genes are TRBV12-5 and TRBJ2-2; D remains ambiguous. Per the germline V gene, CDR1 is LGHNT and CDR2 is FRNRAP. V was clipped by 6 bases and J by 6 bases, with 17 bases between them. The CDR3 consists of 15 residues.

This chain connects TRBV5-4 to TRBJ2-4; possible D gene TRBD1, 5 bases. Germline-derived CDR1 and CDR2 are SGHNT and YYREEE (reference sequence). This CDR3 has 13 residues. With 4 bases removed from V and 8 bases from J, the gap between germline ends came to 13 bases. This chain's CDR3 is CASSRQQDDIQYF. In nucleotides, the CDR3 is TGTGCCAGCAGCCGGCAACAGGACGACATTCAGTACTTC.

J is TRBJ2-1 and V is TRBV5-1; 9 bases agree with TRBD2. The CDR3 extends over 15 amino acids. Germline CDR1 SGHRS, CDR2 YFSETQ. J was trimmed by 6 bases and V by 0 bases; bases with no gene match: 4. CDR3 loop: CASSLALAGINEQFF. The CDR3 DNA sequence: TGCGCCAGCAGCTTGGCCCTAGCGGGGATCAATGAGCAGTTCTTC.

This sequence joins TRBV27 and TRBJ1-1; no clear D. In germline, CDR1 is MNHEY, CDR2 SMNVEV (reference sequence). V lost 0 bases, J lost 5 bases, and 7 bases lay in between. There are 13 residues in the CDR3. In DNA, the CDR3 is TGTGCCAGCAGTTTATCGATCAGAACTGAAGCTTTCTTT. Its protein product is CASSLSIRTEAFF.